The source of this T cell receptor beta chain is a study of regulatory T cells in long-lasting Graves disease. Study as a whole: Graves' cases, newly diagnosed, had used antithyroid drugs under 3 months.

Time point noted: newly diagnosed GD, antithyroid drugs for less than 3 months. After RNA was extracted from PBMCs, the TCR library was made from it. Patients were from an endocrinology department in Xi'an, China. J lost 0 bases, V lost 4 bases, and 4 bases had no gene match. Germline V gene data show CDR1 as ENHRY and CDR2 as SYGVKD. The CDR3 has 16 residues. Combining iRepertoire HTBI primers with Arm-PCR of CDR3 regions, the authors built TCR beta libraries. In TCRdb, the multiplex PCR reads were re-called with MiXCR into one record per CDR3 protein. The sample carries approximately 400,000 distinct CDR3 sequences, more than 13% recorded once. These data also featured in a second study, about T cells in Graves' hyperthyroidism and ophthalmopathy.

The chain couples TRBV10-3 to TRBJ2-5; 11 nucleotides match TRBD1. The receptor was isolated from a woman aged 30 to 39 with Graves disease. The source was peripheral blood mononuclear cells (PBMCs), collected at new diagnosis, from a patient treated with antithyroid drugs. The CDR3 bases are TGTGCCATCAGTGGGACAGGGGGCATCGACCAAGAGACCCAGTACTTC. Its translation is CAISGTGGIDQETQYF.